The 17 T cell receptor beta chains given below trace back to one sample, sequenced in a study of T cell responses to AZD1222 COVID-19 vaccine. Some clones are missing from TCRdb's copy, which holds only in-frame ones; the method was immunoSEQ multiplex PCR. The table lists some 190,000 clones, 80% to 95% of them singletons. The sample was peripheral blood, taken 28 days after the second AZD1222 dose. These receptor sequences come from an adult who received the AZD1222 COVID-19 vaccine.

About this clone itself: The same CDR3 is also encoded by other DNA sequences in this sample. The V call is TRBV7-2, the J call TRBJ2-1, with 13 bases identical to TRBD2. Germline V CDR1 and CDR2: SGHTA, FQGNSA. The CDR3 consists of 16 residues. The V segment lost 3 bases and the J segment 5 bases; nucleotides outside the gene matches: 4. Here the CDR3 reads CASSLAGTSGNNEQFF. Here the CDR3 DNA reads TGTGCCAGCAGCTTGGCCGGGACTAGCGGGAACAATGAGCAGTTCTTC.

The chain carries TRBV27 and TRBJ2-7, with D possibly matching TRBD2 (5 bases). The V and J ends lost 4 bases and 4 bases respectively, with 20 bases between them. This CDR3 has 16 residues. The germline CDR1 and CDR2 sequences are MNHEY and SMNVEV (reference sequence). The CDR3 here is CASSWRLGVGNYEQYF. Written as DNA, the CDR3 is TGTGCCAGCAGTTGGCGTCTCGGGGTCGGTAATTACGAGCAGTACTTC.

V usage is TRBV27 and J usage is TRBJ2-1; 12 bases fit TRBD2. The J segment lost 7 bases and the V segment lost 2 bases, leaving 12 bases of the junction unmatched. CDR3 length: 18 residues. In germline, CDR1 is MNHEY, CDR2 SMNVEV (reference sequence). The CDR3 DNA follows: TGTGCCAGCAGTTTAGTGCTAGCGGGAGGGCCTGGTCGTAATGAGCAGTTCTTC. It specifies CASSLVLAGGPGRNEQFF.

The rearrangement uses TRBV5-1 and TRBJ2-5, with 8 bases aligning to TRBD2. Germline CDR1 and CDR2: SGHRS and YFSETQ. Trimming cost V 4 bases and J 4 bases; bases outside gene matches: 12. The CDR3 consists of 16 residues. CDR3 nucleotide sequence: TGCGCCAGCAGCCCCGGATTAGCGGGGATGGTAGAGACCCAGTACTTC. It is translated as CASSPGLAGMVETQYF.

The V and J genes are TRBV7-7 and TRBJ2-3, with 8 bases aligning to TRBD2. The V segment lost 4 bases and the J segment 4 bases; nucleotides outside the gene matches: 10. In germline, CDR1 is SSHAT, CDR2 FNYEAQ (reference sequence). This CDR3 spans 16 amino acids. The CDR3 loop reads CASSSGRGGRSDTQYF. The CDR3 DNA follows: TGTGCCAGCAGCTCCGGCCGGGGGGGCCGGTCAGATACGCAGTATTTT.

The chain recombines TRBV4-1 with TRBJ2-2; 12 positions agree with TRBD2. Germline V CDR1 and CDR2: MGHRA, YSYEKL. J lost 2 bases, V lost 3 bases, and 10 bases had no gene match. The CDR3 is made up of 19 amino acids. The chain's CDR3 is CASSQTQLAGGPNTGELFF. Here the CDR3 DNA reads TGCGCCAGCAGCCAGACTCAACTAGCGGGAGGACCTAACACCGGGGAGCTGTTTTTT.

The gene calls are TRBV7-2 and TRBJ1-5; tentatively, D is TRBD1 (6 bases). V gave up 6 bases and J gave up 11 bases, with 23 bases separating them. Germline V lookup: CDR1 SGHTA, CDR2 FQGNSA. The CDR3 has 15 amino acids. The CDR3 DNA is TGTGCCAGCAGGTCCCAGGGGACGGCTTCTCCGACCCAGCATTTT. This codes for CASRSQGTASPTQHF.

The genes are TRBV3-1 (or the pseudogene TRBV3-2) and TRBJ1-6; D uncertain. The CDR3 sequence is 15 residues long. Trimming took off 4 bases at V and 5 bases at J, with 12 bases between the two ends. From germline, CDR1 is LGHDT and CDR2 YNNKEL (reference sequence). The CDR3 nucleotides are TGTGCCAGCAGCCCAATCGCGGGCGATAATTCACCCCTCCACTTT. It specifies CASSPIAGDNSPLHF.

J is TRBJ2-2 and V is TRBV6-5; TRBD1 matches at 9 bases. CDR3 length: 15 amino acids. After removal of 8 bases from V and 3 bases from J, the junction contained 7 bases not matched to a gene. The germline CDR1 and CDR2 sequences are MNHEY and SVGAGI. CDR3 sequence reads: CASASGTGHTGELFF. DNA of the CDR3: TGTGCCAGCGCCAGCGGGACAGGGCACACCGGGGAGCTGTTTTTT.

The rearrangement links TRBV5-1 to TRBJ1-2; 7 bases map to TRBD1. This CDR3 comprises 15 residues. Germline CDR1 reads SGHRS; CDR2 reads YFSETQ. J gave up 4 bases and V 0 bases, and 6 bases lay outside the gene matches. In DNA form, the CDR3 reads TGCGCCAGCAGCTTGGTAACAGGGGTGAGCTATGGCTACACCTTC. This sequence encodes CASSLVTGVSYGYTF.

The chain uses TRBV5-4 and TRBJ1-4; the match to TRBD1 covers 8 bases. Germline V gives CDR1 SGHNT, CDR2 YYREEE (reference sequence). The V segment lost 4 bases and the J segment 3 bases; nucleotides outside the gene matches: 2. This CDR3 has 14 amino acids. CDR3 sequence: CASSRGQANEKLFF. The CDR3 DNA follows: TGTGCCAGCAGCCGGGGACAGGCTAATGAAAAACTGTTTTTT.

The chain carries TRBV6-5 and TRBJ1-1; 7 bases match TRBD1. Germline CDR1 MNHEY, CDR2 SVGAGI. The CDR3 runs 16 residues. The ends lost 2 bases at V and 3 bases at J; junction bases unmatched: 9. In DNA, the CDR3 is TGTGCCAGCAGTTACAGTTTTGGCAGGGGGGACACTGAAGCTTTCTTT. This gives the protein CASSYSFGRGDTEAFF.

V gene TRBV5-1 combines with J gene TRBJ2-3; no reliable D call. V lost 4 bases to trimming and J lost 6 bases, with 18 bases between them. The CDR3 loop spans 15 amino acids. CDR1 and CDR2 (germline): SGHRS, YFSETQ. The CDR3 loop reads CASSPSSLSGDTQYF. The CDR3 region has the DNA TGCGCCAGCAGCCCATCTAGTCTGAGTGGTGATACGCAGTATTTT.

The chain couples TRBV5-5 to TRBJ1-1; D is ambiguous. V shed 1 base and J shed 5 bases, with 9 bases lying between them. The CDR3 contains 13 residues. Germline V gives CDR1 SGHKS, CDR2 YYEKEE (reference sequence). The CDR3 DNA follows: TGTGCCAGCAGCTTGTATGCGAGGACTGAAGCTTTCTTT. Its translation is CASSLYARTEAFF.

This chain links TRBV4-1 with TRBJ2-7, with no clear D. The V gene lost 0 bases and the J gene lost 3 bases, with 9 bases spanning the gap. CDR1 is MGHRA and CDR2 is YSYEKL in the germline V gene. This CDR3 has 14 residues. The CDR3 loop reads CASSQEDGYYEQYF. The CDR3 coding sequence is TGCGCCAGCAGCCAAGAGGACGGATACTACGAGCAGTACTTC.

The gene calls are TRBV3-1 (or the pseudogene TRBV3-2) and TRBJ1-2, with D hard to call. Germline-derived CDR1 and CDR2 are LGHDT and YNNKEL (reference sequence). This CDR3 is built from 12 residues. The V end was cut by 1 base, the J end by 8 bases, with 8 bases between. In nucleotides, the CDR3 is TGTGCCAGCAGCCAAGTTCTACGGGGCTACACCTTC. Translation gives CASSQVLRGYTF.

The chain is built from TRBV5-6 and TRBJ2-7; TRBD2 agrees at 8 bases. Unmatched junction bases numbered 13, after V lost 4 bases and J lost 1 base. Germline CDR1 SGHDT, CDR2 YYEEEE. The CDR3 loop spans 17 amino acids. The CDR3 DNA follows: TGTGCCAGCAGCCAGGGTCCGGGACTAGGCGTGTCCTACGAGCAGTACTTC. This sequence encodes CASSQGPGLGVSYEQYF.